This record covers a single TCR beta chain. Looked up from germline, CDR1 is LNHDA and CDR2 is SQIVND (reference sequence). Trimming left V 7 bases short and J 7 bases short, with 22 bases between. The CDR3 sequence is 16 residues long. The record originates from a study of OX40 agonist ivuxolimab in advanced cancers. Here immunoSEQ multiplex PCR was the method, and the copy in TCRdb shows in-frame clones only, minus some. The table shows about 98,000 clones, with around nine tenths occurring only once. This TCR was sampled from an adult with an advanced solid tumor such as melanoma, head and neck, liver or kidney cancer. Source: CD4+ or CD8+ T cells sorted from blood, taken in a trial of the OX40 agonist ivuxolimab. The V call is TRBV19, the J call TRBJ1-4; a weak D match, TRBD1 (6 bases). The CDR3 bases are TGTGCCAGTACCTCTATTGGGGGCAGCCAGGGTGAAAAACTGTTTTTT. Protein sequence: CASTSIGGSQGEKLFF.